This T cell receptor beta chain was profiled in a study of OX40 agonist ivuxolimab in advanced cancers. Within the sample, this clone is medium-sized. Sequencing was performed with immunoSEQ multiplex PCR; in TCRdb, only in-frame clones are kept and a portion is missing. The sample shows about 13,000 clones, around two thirds of them seen only once. The CDR3 length is 11 residues. The germline CDR1 and CDR2 sequences are ENHRY and SYGVKD. Trimming removed 6 bases at V and 0 bases at J, with 2 bases between. This clonotype originated in an adult with an advanced solid tumor such as melanoma, head and neck, liver or kidney cancer. Material: CD4+ or CD8+ T cells sorted from blood, obtained in a trial of the OX40 agonist ivuxolimab. V and J are TRBV10-3 and TRBJ1-1; no reliable D call. The CDR3 bases are TGTGCCATCAGGGTGAACACTGAAGCTTTCTTT. Translated, it gives CAIRVNTEAFF.